The sequence of this TCR beta chain was determined in a study of CD8+CD57+ T cells in acquired aplastic anemia. The overall study: The DNA of sorted CD4+ and CD8+ cells averaged around 3 ug.

Study-wide findings and caveats: A set of approximately 29 CD8+ CDR3 sequences was shared between patients and controls, and these sequences appeared highly expressed in patients.

In patients chosen for sequencing, flow cytometry had shown CD8+CD57+ cell expansion. This CDR3 is built from 12 residues. J lost 9 bases, V lost 9 bases, and 4 bases had no gene match. TCR beta VDJ combinations and CDR3 sequences were profiled from genomic DNA. A single record per CDR3 protein comes from TCRdb applying MiXCR to the reads. The repertoire consists of 150,000 to 200,000 distinct CDR3 sequences, with 47% occurring once and the leading ten covering 0.85% to 1.2%. This clonotype was seen ten or more times. Antigen: not known. The chain recombines TRBV12-3 or TRBV12-4 with TRBJ1-6; TRBD1 aligns across 8 bases. What was sequenced was sorted CD4+, CD8+, or CD8+CD57+ T cells (not recorded which) from PBMCs. This clonotype was sampled from a human donor with aplastic anemia. The CDR3 sequence is CASRQGPSPLHF. CDR3 in DNA: TGTGCCAGTAGACAGGGGCCTTCACCCCTCCACTTT.